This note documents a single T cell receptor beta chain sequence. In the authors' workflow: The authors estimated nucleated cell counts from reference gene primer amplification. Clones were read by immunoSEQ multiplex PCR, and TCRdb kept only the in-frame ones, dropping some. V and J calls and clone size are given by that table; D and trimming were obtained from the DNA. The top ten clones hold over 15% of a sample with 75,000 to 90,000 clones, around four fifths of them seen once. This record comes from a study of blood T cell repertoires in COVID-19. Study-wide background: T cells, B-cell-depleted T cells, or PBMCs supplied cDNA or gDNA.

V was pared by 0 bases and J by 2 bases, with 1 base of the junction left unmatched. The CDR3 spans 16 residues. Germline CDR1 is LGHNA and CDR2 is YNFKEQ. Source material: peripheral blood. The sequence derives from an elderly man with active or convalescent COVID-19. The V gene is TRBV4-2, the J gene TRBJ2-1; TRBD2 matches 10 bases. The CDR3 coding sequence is TGTGCCAGCAGCCAAGAAAGCGGGGGGGCCTACAATGAGCAGTTCTTC. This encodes CASSQESGGAYNEQFF.